Each of the 30 T cell receptor beta chains below was sequenced from the same sample in a study of immune cell composition in non-small cell lung cancer. Sequencing used immunoSEQ multiplex PCR; TCRdb keeps in-frame clones, though not all of them. The top ten hold approximately 7.9% of the sample, which has 5,500 to 6,000 clones, more than 70% seen once. Sequencing input: lung tumor tissue. These receptors were taken from a human donor with non-small cell lung cancer.

This clone was counted a single time. The chain employs TRBV7-2 and TRBJ1-1, with a tentative D call TRBD1 (6 bases). This CDR3 comprises 14 residues. CDR1 and CDR2 from the germline V gene are SGHTA and FQGNSA. V lost 1 base and J lost 1, with 7 bases in between. Here the CDR3 reads CASSLGTANTEAFF. The DNA of the CDR3 is TGTGCCAGCAGCTTAGGGACAGCGAACACTGAAGCTTTCTTT.

As for this clone: At one boundary the junction diverges from the germline segment, which might be a read error. The rearrangement uses TRBV18 and TRBJ2-7; tentatively, D is TRBD1 (6 bases). From germline, CDR1 is KGHSH and CDR2 LQKENI. This CDR3 has 14 residues. CDR3 loop: CASSPPLDRSYIDF. CDR3 nucleotides: TGTGCCAGCTCACCACCGTTGGACAGATCATATATAGACTTC. Full variable domain (outside the CDR3, taken from reference TRBV18 and TRBJ2-7): NAGVMQNPRHLVRRRGQEARLRCSPMKGHSHVYWYRQLPEEGLKFMVYLQKENIIDESGMPKERFSAEFPKEGPSILRIQQVVRGDSAAYFCASSPPLDRSYIDFGPGTRLTVT.

The CDR3 nucleotides are TGTGCCAGCAGTCCCTACGGACAGGGTGCTGGAAACACCATATATTTT. Amino acid sequence: CASSPYGQGAGNTIYF. The chain couples TRBV28 to TRBJ1-3; 8 positions agree with TRBD1. The CDR3 has 16 amino acids. The germline V gene encodes CDR1 MDHEN and CDR2 SYDVKM. V dropped 5 bases and J dropped 2; count of bases not matched to a gene: 8.

J is TRBJ2-7 and V is TRBV2, with D tentatively TRBD1 (5 bases). V lost 7 bases, J lost 2 bases, and 24 bases lay in between. The CDR3 has 17 amino acids. The germline CDR1 and CDR2 sequences are SNHLY and FYNNEI. CDR3 DNA: TGTGCCAGCAACCCAGGCTTAGGGGCAGGGCGAACCTACGAGCAGTACTTC. This codes for CASNPGLGAGRTYEQYF.

This sequence joins TRBV6-5 and TRBJ1-5; the D gene is possibly TRBD1 (6 bases). V gave up 11 bases and J gave up 6 bases, with 17 bases separating them. The CDR3 length is 13 residues. Per germline, CDR1 MNHEY and CDR2 SVGAGI. In nucleotides, the CDR3 is TGTGCCGCAACACAGGGAGTCGGTCAGCCCCAGCATTTT. Amino acids: CAATQGVGQPQHF.

This sequence joins TRBV2 and TRBJ2-4, with 12 bases lining up with TRBD1. Trimming removed 3 bases from V and 5 bases from J; junction bases left unmatched: 8. The CDR3 length is 17 residues. In germline, CDR1 is SNHLY, CDR2 FYNNEI. The chain's CDR3 is CASSDPGTGGEENIQYF. Written as DNA, the CDR3 is TGTGCCAGCAGTGACCCCGGGACAGGGGGCGAGGAAAACATTCAGTACTTC. Based on the CDR3 plus reference TRBV2 and TRBJ2-4, the full variable domain is EPEVTQTPSHQVTQMGQEVILRCVPISNHLYFYWYRQILGQKVEFLVSFYNNEISEKSEIFDDQFSVERPDGSNFTLKIRSTKLEDSAMYFCASSDPGTGGEENIQYFGAGTRLSVL.

This chain connects TRBV5-4 to TRBJ2-3; the match to TRBD2 covers 16 bases. The CDR3 is 17 amino acids. The trim removed 2 bases at V and 6 bases at J, leaving 6 bases unmatched. CDR1 and CDR2 from the germline V gene are SGHNT and YYREEE (reference sequence). The chain's CDR3 is CASSFGTSGGAADTQYF. CDR3 nucleotide sequence: TGTGCCAGCAGCTTTGGGACTAGCGGGGGGGCGGCGGATACGCAGTATTTT. The full variable domain, completed using reference TRBV5-4 and TRBJ2-3, is ETGVTQSPTHLIKTRGQQVTLRCSSQSGHNTVSWYQQALGQGPQFIFQYYREEENGRGNFPPRFSGLQFPNYSSELNVNALELDDSALYLCASSFGTSGGAADTQYFGPGTRLTVL.

The chain is built from TRBV10-3 and TRBJ2-5; 8 nucleotides agree with TRBD2. CDR3 size: 16 residues. V dropped 6 bases and J dropped 1; count of bases not matched to a gene: 10. The germline gives CDR1 ENHRY, CDR2 SYGVKD. In DNA form, the CDR3 reads TGTGCCATCAGCGGTAGTGGGACTAGTTCCCAAGAGACCCAGTACTTC. Its protein product is CAISGSGTSSQETQYF.

The chain carries TRBV14 and TRBJ1-6; 9 bases are a match to TRBD1. The CDR3 has 15 residues. V gave up 4 bases and J gave up 8 bases; unmatched junction bases: 6. Germline CDR1 SGHDN, CDR2 FVKESK. Written as DNA, the CDR3 is TGTGCCAGCAGCCCTACAGGGGGCAGTTATTCACCCCTCCACTTT. Its translation: CASSPTGGSYSPLHF.

This clone was seen a few times. The CDR3 loop is CASSLGGSETQYF. CDR3 bases: TGTGCCAGCAGCTTGGGGGGGTCAGAGACCCAGTACTTC. The chain combines TRBV11-3 with TRBJ2-5; 7 nucleotides line up with TRBD2. CDR3 size: 13 residues. Per the germline V gene, CDR1 is SGHNT and CDR2 is YENEEA. Unmatched junction bases numbered 2, after V lost 3 bases and J lost 4 bases.

This chain links TRBV9 with TRBJ2-1; 9 bases are a match to TRBD2. Germline V gene data show CDR1 as SGDLS and CDR2 as YYNGEE. The CDR3 runs 16 residues. Germline trimming cut 0 bases from V and 10 bases from J; bases unmatched to any gene: 11. CDR3 region: CASSVGISGGTREQFF. DNA of the CDR3: TGTGCCAGCAGCGTAGGAATAAGCGGGGGGACCCGGGAGCAGTTCTTC.

The genes are TRBV9 and TRBJ1-4; TRBD1 is a possible D gene (6 bases). The CDR3 is made up of 15 amino acids. Trimming shortened V by 1 base and J by 5 bases, and 12 bases separated the two germline ends. Germline CDR1 and CDR2: SGDLS and YYNGEE. In DNA form, the CDR3 reads TGTGCCAGCAGCGTATCATGGACAGCGAATGAAAAACTGTTTTTT. This translates into CASSVSWTANEKLFF. The whole variable domain, remainder taken from reference TRBV9 and TRBJ1-4, is DSGVTQTPKHLITATGQRVTLRCSPRSGDLSVYWYQQSLDQGLQFLIQYYNGEERAKGNILERFSAQQFPDLHSELNLSSLELGDSALYFCASSVSWTANEKLFFGSGTQLSVL.

The chain uses TRBV27 and TRBJ2-7; 7 positions agree with TRBD1. The J call is in doubt because the DNA end fits TRBJ2-5 better. Germline loops: CDR1 MNHEY, CDR2 SMNVEV (reference sequence). The CDR3 extends over 11 amino acids. The CDR3 is CASHRGRTQYF. For the CDR3, the DNA is TGTGCCAGTCACAGGGGAAGGACCCAGTACTTC.

This clone has a handful of counts. The CDR3 protein is CASIKSYEQYF. CDR3 DNA: TGTGCCAGCATTAAATCCTACGAGCAGTACTTC. The chain links TRBV6-5 to TRBJ2-7, with no clear D. V was clipped by 7 bases and J by 1 base, with 5 bases between them. Germline CDR1 is MNHEY and CDR2 is SVGAGI. The CDR3 extends over 11 amino acids.

The chain employs TRBV5-1 and TRBJ1-3; 7 bases fit TRBD1. Germline V gene data show CDR1 as SGHRS and CDR2 as YFSETQ. CDR3 length: 12 residues. The V gene end was trimmed by 7 bases and the J gene end by 4 bases; junction bases not matched to a gene: 2. For the CDR3, the DNA is TGCGCCAGCGCGGGACAGGGAAACACCATATATTTT. This sequence encodes CASAGQGNTIYF.

The chain employs TRBV27 and TRBJ2-1; 7 nucleotides agree with TRBD1. Germline V gene lookup returns CDR1 MNHEY and CDR2 SMNVEV (reference sequence). The J segment lost 3 bases and the V segment lost 2 bases, leaving 7 bases of the junction unmatched. The CDR3 runs to 16 residues. In DNA form, the CDR3 reads TGTGCCAGCAGTTTAACCACAGGGGTACTCTACAATGAGCAGTTCTTC. Its translation is CASSLTTGVLYNEQFF.

This clone is deemed medium-sized (0.01 to 0.1%). The V call is TRBV19, the J call TRBJ1-1, with 10 nucleotides matching TRBD1. V lost 3 bases to trimming and J lost 7 bases; unmatched junction nucleotides: 2. Germline CDR1 LNHDA, CDR2 SQIVND (reference sequence). This CDR3 is built from 13 residues. The CDR3 DNA sequence: TGTGCCAGTAGTATGACAGGGGGCTATGAAGCTTTCTTT. It translates to CASSMTGGYEAFF.

The chain uses TRBV28 and TRBJ2-7; TRBD2 aligns across 9 bases. The V and J ends lost 1 base and 7 bases, in that order; junction bases with no gene match: 8. The CDR3 extends over 15 amino acids. Germline V gene sequence: CDR1 MDHEN, CDR2 SYDVKM. The CDR3 coding sequence is TGTGCCAGCAGTTTATCTGCGGCGGGGGGGAGAGAGCAGTACTTC. This encodes CASSLSAAGGREQYF.

The gene calls are TRBV29-1 and TRBJ2-1, with 13 bases that match TRBD2. Germline V gene data show CDR1 as SQVTM and CDR2 as ANQGSEA. V shed 7 bases, J shed 0 bases, and the junction held 12 bases outside the gene matches. CDR3 length equals 18 residues. This chain's CDR3 is CSARATSGGAGSYNEQFF. The CDR3 DNA reads as TGCAGCGCCAGGGCCACTAGCGGGGGGGCGGGCTCCTACAATGAGCAGTTCTTC.

The chain links TRBV6-5 to TRBJ2-1; perhaps TRBD2 as D (5 bases). The germline V and J ends were trimmed by 3 bases and 6 bases, with 12 bases remaining between them. This CDR3 has 14 residues. From germline, CDR1 is MNHEY and CDR2 SVGAGI. The CDR3 DNA reads TGTGCCAGCAGTTATGAACTAGACCGCAATGAGCAGTTCTTC. As protein: CASSYELDRNEQFF.

V usage is TRBV7-9 and J usage is TRBJ1-5; D is perhaps TRBD1 (5 bases). V dropped 4 bases and J dropped 4 bases, with 17 bases sitting between them. Germline-derived CDR1 and CDR2 are SEHNR and FQNEAQ (reference sequence). The CDR3 is 16 residues long. CDR3 nucleotide sequence: TGTGCCAGCAGCTCCCAACGGGGGGGTTGGAATCAGCCCCAGCATTTT. Translated, it gives CASSSQRGGWNQPQHF.

This chain connects TRBV27 to TRBJ1-2; TRBD1 aligns across 9 bases. V dropped 4 bases and J dropped 5; count of bases not matched to a gene: 5. The CDR3 contains 14 residues. From germline, CDR1 is MNHEY and CDR2 SMNVEV (reference sequence). Here the CDR3 reads CASSSRDRAYGYTF. As DNA, the CDR3 is TGTGCCAGCAGTTCCAGGGACAGGGCGTATGGCTACACCTTC.

This chain uses TRBV19 with TRBJ2-5, with 9 bases lining up with TRBD1. Germline trimming cut 1 base from V and 5 bases from J; bases unmatched to any gene: 5. CDR3 length equals 15 residues. Germline CDR1 and CDR2: LNHDA and SQIVND (reference sequence). DNA of the CDR3: TGTGCCAGTAGTATAGTTACAGGGGGCGCCGAGACCCAGTACTTC. Translated, it gives CASSIVTGGAETQYF.

CDR3 nucleotides: TGTGCCAGCAGGACAGGCTCTAATGAAAAACTGTTTTTT. As protein: CASRTGSNEKLFF. The rearrangement joins TRBV6-6 to TRBJ1-4; D perhaps matches TRBD1 (6 bases). This CDR3 is 13 amino acids long. From germline, CDR1 is MNHNY and CDR2 SVGAGI (reference sequence). V was trimmed by 6 bases and J by 3 bases, leaving 8 bases between them.

This sequence joins TRBV5-1 and TRBJ1-4; perhaps TRBD1 as D (6 bases). The CDR3 sequence is 16 residues long. Deletions cut 3 bases from V and 3 bases from J, with 15 bases between. Looked up from germline, CDR1 is SGHRS and CDR2 is YFSETQ. CDR3 coding DNA: TGCGCCAGCAGCTACTCGGGGGGCGCCTCTAATGAAAAACTGTTTTTT. Protein sequence: CASSYSGGASNEKLFF.

The CDR3 region is CASSPQGFNTGELFF. CDR3 sequence (DNA): TGTGCCAGCAGCCCACAGGGTTTTAACACCGGGGAGCTGTTTTTT. This chain links TRBV7-2 with TRBJ2-2; D perhaps matches TRBD1 (6 bases). CDR3 length: 15 residues. Germline CDR1 and CDR2: SGHTA and FQGNSA. Trimming took off 5 bases at V and 2 bases at J, with 12 bases between the two ends.

In its sample, this clone was seen a few times. This chain links TRBV4-2 with TRBJ2-7; tentative D call: TRBD2 (6 bases). CDR1 and CDR2 from the germline V gene are LGHNA and YNFKEQ. This CDR3 comprises 13 residues. V lost 3 bases to trimming and J lost 7 bases, with 13 bases between them. CDR3 amino acids: CASSQPGVMEQYF. The CDR3 nucleotides are TGTGCCAGCAGCCAGCCGGGGGTCATGGAGCAGTACTTC.

The sample holds one count of this clone. The V and J genes are TRBV7-6 and TRBJ2-5, with 10 bases that match TRBD2. CDR3 length equals 15 residues. Germline trimming cut 6 bases from V and 5 bases from J; bases unmatched to any gene: 9. CDR1 is SGHVS and CDR2 is FNYEAQ in the germline V gene. The CDR3 loop reads CASRESGGAYETQYF. CDR3 nucleotides: TGTGCCAGCAGGGAAAGCGGGGGGGCCTATGAGACCCAGTACTTC.

This rearrangement joins TRBV5-5 to TRBJ1-5, with 7 bases matching TRBD1. V lost 4 bases to trimming and J lost 6 bases; unmatched junction nucleotides: 10. This CDR3 region has 15 residues. Germline V gives CDR1 SGHKS, CDR2 YYEKEE (reference sequence). CDR3 sequence: CASSPRQGGAQPQHF. For the CDR3, the DNA is TGTGCCAGCAGCCCCCGACAGGGTGGAGCTCAGCCCCAGCATTTT.

The gene calls are TRBV9 and TRBJ2-5, with D possibly being TRBD2 (5 bases). The V end lost 1 base, the J end lost 3 bases, and 13 bases lay between the germline ends. The germline V gene has CDR1 SGDLS and CDR2 YYNGEE. This CDR3 has 15 amino acids. The CDR3 nucleotides are TGTGCCAGCAGCGTAATGGGCGGAGGAAAAGAGACCCAGTACTTC. As protein: CASSVMGGGKETQYF.